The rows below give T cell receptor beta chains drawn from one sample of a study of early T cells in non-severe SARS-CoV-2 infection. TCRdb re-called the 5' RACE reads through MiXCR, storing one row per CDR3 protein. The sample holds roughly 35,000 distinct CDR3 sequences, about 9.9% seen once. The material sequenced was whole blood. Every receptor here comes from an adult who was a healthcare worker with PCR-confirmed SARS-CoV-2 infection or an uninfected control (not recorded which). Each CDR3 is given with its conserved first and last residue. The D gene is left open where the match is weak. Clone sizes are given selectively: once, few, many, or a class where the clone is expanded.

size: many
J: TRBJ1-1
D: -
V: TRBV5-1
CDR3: CASSLDANTEAFF
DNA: TGCGCCAGCAGCTTGGACGCGAACACTGAAGCTTTCTTT

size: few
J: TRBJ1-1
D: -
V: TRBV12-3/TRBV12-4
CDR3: CASSLTRDTEAFF
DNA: TGTGCCAGCAGTTTAACCCGAGACACTGAAGCTTTCTTT

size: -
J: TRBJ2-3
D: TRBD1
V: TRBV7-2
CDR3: CASSSSGTGRSDTQYF
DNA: TGTGCCAGCAGCTCGTCCGGGACAGGGCGCTCTGATACGCAGTATTTT

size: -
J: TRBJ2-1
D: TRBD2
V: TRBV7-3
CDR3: CASSLPAGLENEQFF
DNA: TGTGCCAGCAGCTTACCCGCGGGACTAGAGAATGAGCAGTTCTTC

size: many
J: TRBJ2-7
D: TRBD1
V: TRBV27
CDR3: CASSSQPNRGEQYF
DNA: TGTGCCAGCAGTTCCCAACCCAACAGGGGCGAGCAGTACTTC

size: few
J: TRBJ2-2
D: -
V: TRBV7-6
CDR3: CASRPRAGELFF
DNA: TGTGCCAGCAGACCTAGGGCCGGGGAGCTGTTTTTT

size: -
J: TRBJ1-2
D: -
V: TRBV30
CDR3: CAWSGVRVNYGYTF
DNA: TGTGCCTGGAGTGGGGTTCGGGTTAACTATGGCTACACCTTC

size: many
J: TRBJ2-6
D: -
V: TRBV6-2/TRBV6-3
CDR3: CASSYPRQVLSGANVLTF
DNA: TGTGCCAGCAGTTACCCTAGACAGGTACTCTCTGGGGCCAACGTCCTGACTTTC

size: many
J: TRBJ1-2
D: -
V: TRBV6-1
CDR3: CASTPSVNYGYTF
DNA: TGTGCCAGCACCCCGTCAGTTAACTATGGCTACACCTTC

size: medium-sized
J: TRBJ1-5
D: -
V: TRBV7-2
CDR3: CASSSRQSENQPQHF
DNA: TGTGCCAGCAGCTCGAGACAGTCAGAGAATCAGCCCCAGCATTTT

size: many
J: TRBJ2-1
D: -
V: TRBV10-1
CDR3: CASSMSRGSYNEQFF
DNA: TGCGCCAGCAGTATGAGCAGGGGCTCCTACAATGAGCAGTTCTTC

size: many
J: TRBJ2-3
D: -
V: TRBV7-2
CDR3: CASRIGDTQYF
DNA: TGTGCCAGCAGGATAGGGGATACGCAGTATTTT

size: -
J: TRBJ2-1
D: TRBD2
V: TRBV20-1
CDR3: CSAERPSGGVRNNEQFF
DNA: TGCAGTGCCGAAAGACCCAGCGGGGGGGTTAGGAACAATGAGCAGTTCTTC

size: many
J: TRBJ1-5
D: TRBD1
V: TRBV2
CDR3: CASSSDRHSNQPQHF
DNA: TGTGCCAGCAGTTCGGACAGGCATAGCAATCAGCCCCAGCATTTT

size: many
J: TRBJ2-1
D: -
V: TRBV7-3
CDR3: CASSRGEEQFF
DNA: TGTGCCAGCAGCCGGGGCGAAGAGCAGTTCTTC

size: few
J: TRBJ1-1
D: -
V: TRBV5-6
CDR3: CASSWPPQYPEAFF
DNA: TGTGCCAGCAGCTGGCCCCCACAGTACCCTGAAGCTTTCTTT

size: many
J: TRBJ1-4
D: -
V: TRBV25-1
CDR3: CASSEPTGAGEKLFF
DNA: TGTGCCAGCAGTGAGCCCACGGGAGCCGGTGAAAAACTGTTTTTT

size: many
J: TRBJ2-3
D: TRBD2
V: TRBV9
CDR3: CASSGASTSGGDTQYF
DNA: TGTGCCAGCAGCGGAGCCTCGACTAGCGGAGGGGATACGCAGTATTTT

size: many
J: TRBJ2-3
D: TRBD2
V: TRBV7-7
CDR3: CASSLGLAGGHPPDTQYF
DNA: TGTGCCAGCAGCCTCGGACTAGCGGGGGGGCATCCTCCAGATACGCAGTATTTT

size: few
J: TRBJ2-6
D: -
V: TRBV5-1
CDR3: CASSFQGRSSGANVLTF
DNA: TGCGCCAGCAGCTTCCAGGGACGAAGCTCTGGGGCCAACGTCCTGACTTTC

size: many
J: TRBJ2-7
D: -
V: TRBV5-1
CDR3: CASRFEAYEQYF
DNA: TGCGCCAGCCGGTTTGAAGCCTACGAGCAGTACTTC

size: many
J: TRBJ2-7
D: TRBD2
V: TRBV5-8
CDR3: CASSPPGGGYEQYF
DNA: TGTGCCAGCAGCCCCCCGGGGGGTGGCTACGAGCAGTACTTC

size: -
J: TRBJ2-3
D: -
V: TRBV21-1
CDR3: CATRDTQYF
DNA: TGTGCCACCAGAGATACGCAGTATTTT

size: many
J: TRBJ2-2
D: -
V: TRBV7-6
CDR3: CASSGRGLSAGELFF
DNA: TGTGCCAGCAGCGGCCGAGGACTTTCGGCCGGGGAGCTGTTTTTT

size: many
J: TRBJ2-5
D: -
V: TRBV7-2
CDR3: CASSVGHQETQYF
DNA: TGTGCCAGCAGCGTGGGACACCAAGAGACCCAGTACTTC

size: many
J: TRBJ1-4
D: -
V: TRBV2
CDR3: CASTRQEKEKLFF
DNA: TGTGCCAGCACTCGACAGGAGAAGGAAAAACTGTTTTTT

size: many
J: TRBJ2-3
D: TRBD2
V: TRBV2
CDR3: CASRAGGARTDTQYF
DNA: TGTGCCAGTCGCGCGGGGGGAGCGAGGACAGATACGCAGTATTTT

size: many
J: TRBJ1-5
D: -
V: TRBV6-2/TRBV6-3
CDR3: CASSWYRQSGNQPQHF
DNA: TGTGCCAGCAGTTGGTATCGGCAGTCAGGCAATCAGCCCCAGCATTTT

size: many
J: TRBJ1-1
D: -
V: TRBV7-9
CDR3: CASSLEAAGAFF
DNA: TGTGCCAGCAGCTTAGAGGCAGCCGGGGCTTTCTTT

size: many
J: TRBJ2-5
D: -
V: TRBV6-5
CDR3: CASRASQETQYF
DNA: TGTGCCAGCAGGGCTTCTCAAGAGACCCAGTACTTC

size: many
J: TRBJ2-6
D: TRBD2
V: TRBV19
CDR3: CASSMGGTGANVLTF
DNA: TGTGCCAGTAGTATGGGGGGGACTGGGGCCAACGTCCTGACTTTC

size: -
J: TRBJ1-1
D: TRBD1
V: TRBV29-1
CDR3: CSADRGNTEAFF
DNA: TGCAGCGCGGACAGGGGTAACACTGAAGCTTTCTTT

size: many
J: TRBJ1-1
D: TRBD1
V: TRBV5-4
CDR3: CASSPQGQGRTEAFF
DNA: TGTGCCAGCAGCCCACAGGGACAGGGGAGGACTGAAGCTTTCTTT

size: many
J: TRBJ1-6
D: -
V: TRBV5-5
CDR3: CARREQGNSPLHF
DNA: TGTGCCAGAAGAGAACAGGGTAATTCACCCCTCCACTTT

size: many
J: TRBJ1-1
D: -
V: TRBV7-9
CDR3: CASDLILRTEAFF
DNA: TGTGCCAGCGATCTTATTTTGAGGACTGAAGCTTTCTTT

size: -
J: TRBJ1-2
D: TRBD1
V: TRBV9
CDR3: CASSADRGDYGYTF
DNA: TGTGCCAGCAGCGCAGACAGGGGAGACTATGGCTACACCTTC

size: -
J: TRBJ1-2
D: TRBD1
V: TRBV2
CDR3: CASSDDAQGVGGYTF
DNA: TGTGCCAGCAGTGACGACGCGCAGGGGGTTGGTGGCTACACCTTC

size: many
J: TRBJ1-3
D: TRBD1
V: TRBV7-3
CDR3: CASSSGTGSGNTIYF
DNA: TGTGCCAGCAGCTCAGGGACAGGCTCTGGAAACACCATATATTTT

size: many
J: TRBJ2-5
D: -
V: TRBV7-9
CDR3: CASSLVRGTETQYF
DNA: TGTGCCAGCAGCTTAGTACGCGGGACGGAGACCCAGTACTTC

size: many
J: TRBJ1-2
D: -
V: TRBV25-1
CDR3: CASSERGGAVYGYTF
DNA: TGTGCCAGCAGTGAAAGGGGGGGCGCAGTCTATGGCTACACCTTC

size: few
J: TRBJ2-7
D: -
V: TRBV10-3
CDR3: CATGRVPNSADEQYF
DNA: TGTGCCACCGGAAGGGTACCCAACTCGGCCGACGAGCAGTACTTC

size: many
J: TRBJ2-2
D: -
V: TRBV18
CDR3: CASSSKTDTGELFF
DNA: TGTGCCAGCTCATCCAAGACGGACACCGGGGAGCTGTTTTTT